The present T cell receptor beta chain was sequenced within a study of early stage breast cancer tumors. This table comes from immunoSEQ multiplex PCR, and its TCRdb copy is limited to in-frame clones, with some not included. The sample lists some 70,000 clones, 79% occurring once. This clone occurred once. Its target is not known. Study outcomes and limitations: Commonly generated sequences made up most enriched TCRB sequences shared between patients. Tumors had about 2.5-fold higher T cell density and higher clonality than adjacent normal breast tissue.

Trimming shortened V by 0 bases and J by 3 bases, and 12 bases separated the two germline ends. This CDR3 region has 15 residues. Germline CDR1 reads MNHNS; CDR2 reads SASEGT. The sequence was obtained from a person between 55 and 69 years old with breast cancer. The sample consisted of blood. This chain uses TRBV6-1 with TRBJ2-7; the D is unclear. CDR3 nucleotides: TGTGCCAGCAGTGAAGCCAGCTCATTTCGCTACGAGCAGTACTTC. Encoded protein: CASSEASSFRYEQYF.